The T cell receptor beta chain under discussion was sequenced for a study of regulatory T cells in long-lasting Graves disease. Study information: Treatment with antithyroid drugs for over 5 years, together with positive TSH receptor antibodies, meant persistent Graves' disease. Study conclusions and caveats: There was favoring of TRBV28, TRBJ1-2 and TRBJ2-5 in persistent disease.

This clonotype was seen ten or more times. Antigen unknown. The time point here: persistent/refractory GD, antithyroid drugs over 5 years with positive TRAb. Scientists built the TCR library using RNA that was extracted from PBMCs. Investigators report Graves' disease was diagnosed under American Thyroid Association guidelines. This CDR3 has 15 amino acids. V was cut by 6 bases and J by 1 base, with 15 bases left in between. Building the TCR beta libraries relied on iRepertoire HTBI primers, and CDR3 regions underwent Arm-PCR. TCRdb reprocessed the multiplex PCR reads via MiXCR and lists one record per CDR3 protein. Here the sample spans around 460,000 distinct CDR3 sequences, 20% to 25% being singletons.

The starting material was peripheral blood mononuclear cells (PBMCs), obtained when the disease was refractory, from a patient treated with antithyroid drugs. This TCR was recovered from a female donor with Graves disease. The rearrangement links TRBV12-3 or TRBV12-4 to TRBJ1-1; no firm D call. The DNA of the CDR3 is TGTGCCAGCAGCTTTCAGACGAGCGAGAACACTGAAGCTTTCTTT. Protein: CASSFQTSENTEAFF.